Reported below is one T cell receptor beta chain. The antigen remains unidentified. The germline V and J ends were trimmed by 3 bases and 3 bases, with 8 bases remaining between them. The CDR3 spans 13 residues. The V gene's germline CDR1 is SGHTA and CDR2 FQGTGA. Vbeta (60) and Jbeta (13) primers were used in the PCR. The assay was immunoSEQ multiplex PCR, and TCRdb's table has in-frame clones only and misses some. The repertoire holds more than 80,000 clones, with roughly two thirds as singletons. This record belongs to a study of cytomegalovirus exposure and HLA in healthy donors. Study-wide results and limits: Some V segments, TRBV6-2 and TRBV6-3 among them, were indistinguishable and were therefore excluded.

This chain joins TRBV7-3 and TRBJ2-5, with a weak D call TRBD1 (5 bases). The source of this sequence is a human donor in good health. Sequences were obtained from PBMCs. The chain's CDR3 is CASSFLREETQYF. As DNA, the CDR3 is TGTGCCAGCAGCTTTCTCAGGGAAGAGACCCAGTACTTC.